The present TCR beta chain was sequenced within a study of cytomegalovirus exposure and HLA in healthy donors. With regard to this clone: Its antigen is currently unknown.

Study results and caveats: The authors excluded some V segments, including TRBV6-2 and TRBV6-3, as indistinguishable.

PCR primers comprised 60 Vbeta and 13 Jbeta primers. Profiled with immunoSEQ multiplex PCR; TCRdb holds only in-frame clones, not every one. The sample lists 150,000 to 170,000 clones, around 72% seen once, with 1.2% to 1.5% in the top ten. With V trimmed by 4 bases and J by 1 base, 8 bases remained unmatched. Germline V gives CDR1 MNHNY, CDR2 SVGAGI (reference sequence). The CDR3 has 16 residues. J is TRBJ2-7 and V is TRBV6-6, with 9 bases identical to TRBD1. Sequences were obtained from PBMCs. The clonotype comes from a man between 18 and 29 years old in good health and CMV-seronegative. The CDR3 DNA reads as TGTGCCAGCAGTTCCACTACAGGGGGCCGTTCCTACGAGCAGTACTTC. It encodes CASSSTTGGRSYEQYF.